This T cell receptor beta chain was sequenced in a study of CDR3 diversity in severe acne. TCRdb used MiXCR to reprocess the PCR reads, holding one entry per CDR3 protein. The repertoire holds 90,000 or so distinct CDR3 sequences, with roughly half as singletons. Trimming cost V 3 bases and J 1 base, with 7 bases left between them. Germline V gene lookup returns CDR1 MGHDK and CDR2 SYGVNS. The CDR3 has 15 residues. The sequence came from a male donor in good health, serving as a control. This rearrangement joins TRBV25-1 to TRBJ2-6; D unclear. The sequencing sample was made of blood. This CDR3 is CASSEVGSGANVLTF. In DNA, the CDR3 is TGTGCCAGCAGTGAGGTCGGTTCTGGGGCCAACGTCCTGACTTTC.